This TCR beta chain was obtained from a study of ipilimumab plus nivolumab after autologous stem cell transplantation. About the study: Patients received a median of about five ipilimumab and roughly eight nivolumab doses. Myeloma cases were transplant-naive high-risk or relapsed within 3 years post first autologous transplant.

Checkpoint therapy with ipilimumab 1 mg/kg began 14 to 28 days after transplant. Sequencing was performed with immunoSEQ multiplex PCR; in TCRdb, only in-frame clones are kept and a portion is missing. This table holds 680 or so clones, around 79% found once. Germline CDR1 is MDHEN and CDR2 is SYDVKM. The V gene lost 6 bases and the J gene lost 1 base, with 3 bases spanning the gap. This CDR3 comprises 11 residues. The origin of this receptor is a male donor with multiple myeloma. The chain carries TRBV28 and TRBJ1-1, with D unclear. Sequencing was performed on PBMCs, taken in a trial of ipilimumab plus nivolumab as post-transplant consolidation. In nucleotides, the CDR3 is TGTGCCAGCAGCCGGAACACTGAAGCTTTCTTT. Protein: CASSRNTEAFF.